Included here is one T cell receptor beta chain sequence, with context. As yet, its antigen is unknown. Researchers ran the PCR with 60 Vbeta and 13 Jbeta primers. TCRdb's table, derived via immunoSEQ multiplex PCR, lists solely in-frame clones and lacks some. The sample has some 170,000 clones, more than 60% seen once. Germline-derived CDR1 and CDR2 are SGHRS and YFSETQ. The V and J ends lost 7 bases and 8 bases respectively, with 18 bases between them. The CDR3 loop spans 13 amino acids. The sample originates from a study of cytomegalovirus exposure and HLA in healthy donors. Study information: Most genotyped donors, around 78% of 350 to 500, had Caucasian-associated genetic ancestry. Study-wide points: Per a later analysis, HLA-associated TCR beta chains showed more clonal expansion than other, equally common TCR beta chains. For most TCR sequences rarity was the rule, although some public TCRs occurred in many donors.

Donors consisted of healthy bone marrow donors. The TCR comes from an older woman in good health and CMV-seropositive. The chain links TRBV5-1 to TRBJ1-2, with D possibly being TRBD1 (6 bases). The sequenced sample consisted of PBMCs. CDR3 residues: CASGTGPLVGYTF. In nucleotides, the CDR3 is TGCGCCAGCGGTACAGGGCCCCTCGTGGGCTACACCTTC.